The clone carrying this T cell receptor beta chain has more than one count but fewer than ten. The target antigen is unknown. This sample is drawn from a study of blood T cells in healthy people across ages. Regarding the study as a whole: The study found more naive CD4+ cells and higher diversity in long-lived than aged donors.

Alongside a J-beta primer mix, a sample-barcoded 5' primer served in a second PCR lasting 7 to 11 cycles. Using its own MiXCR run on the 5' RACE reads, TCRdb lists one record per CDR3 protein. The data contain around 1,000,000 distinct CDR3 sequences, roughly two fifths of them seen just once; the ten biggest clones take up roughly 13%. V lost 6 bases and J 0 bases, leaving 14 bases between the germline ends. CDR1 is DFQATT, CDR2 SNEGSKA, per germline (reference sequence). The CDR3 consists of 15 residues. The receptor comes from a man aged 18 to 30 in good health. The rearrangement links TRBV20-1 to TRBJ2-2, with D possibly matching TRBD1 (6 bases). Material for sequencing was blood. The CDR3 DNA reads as TGCAGTGCCAGCCCCGGGACAACGAACACCGGGGAGCTGTTTTTT. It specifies CSASPGTTNTGELFF.